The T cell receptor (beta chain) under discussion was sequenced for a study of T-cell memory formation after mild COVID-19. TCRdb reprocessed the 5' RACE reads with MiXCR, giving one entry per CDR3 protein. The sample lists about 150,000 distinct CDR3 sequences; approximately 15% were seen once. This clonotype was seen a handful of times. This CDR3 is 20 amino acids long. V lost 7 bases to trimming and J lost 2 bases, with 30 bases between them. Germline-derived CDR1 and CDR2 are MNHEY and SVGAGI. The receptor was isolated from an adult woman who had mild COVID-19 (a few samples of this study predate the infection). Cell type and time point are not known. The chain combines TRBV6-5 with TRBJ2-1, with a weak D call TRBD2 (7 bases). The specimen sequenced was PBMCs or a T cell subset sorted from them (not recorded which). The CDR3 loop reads CASKLTAGGGPFTAYNEQFF. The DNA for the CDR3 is TGTGCCAGCAAGCTAACGGCTGGGGGGGGGCCTTTTACCGCCTACAATGAGCAGTTCTTC.